The next 31 T cell receptor beta chains were all read from a single sample in a study of human T cells and chemical hapten exposure (dated by TCRdb to the early 2020s). Interpreted using the paper, the time point label stands for: patch test 1, 2 weeks after DPC sensitization. This specimen's treatment or condition label, per the study, means: therapeutic diphenylcyclopropenone sensitization with weekly scalp DPC. The library was generated by RACE. Sequencing instrument: NextSeq 500. The raw public data were reprocessed by TCRdb itself: fastp quality trimming at Q25, MiXCR clonotype calling, in-frame beta chains only. Duplicate CDR3 protein sequences are folded into a single record with the most common DNA and genes. The sample includes around 120,000 distinct CDR3 sequences, with around 15% observed a single time. Jointly, the top ten make up 0.9% to 0.95% of the sample. This sample comprised whole blood, obtained in connection with sensitization to the hapten diphenylcyclopropenone (DPC). These TCRs come from a man aged 18 to 30 with alopecia areata. Some clones in this sample may be carry-over from other donors' samples.

In regard to this clonotype: At one of its ends the junction is not consistent with the germline gene, which may arise from a read error. The chain is built from TRBV5-1 and TRBJ2-2, with TRBD2 matching 10 bases. This CDR3 is built from 14 residues. Germline V gene data show CDR1 as SGHRS and CDR2 as YFSETQ. CDR3 amino acids: CASSWTSGNGELIF. The CDR3 DNA reads as TGCGCCAGCAGCTGGACTAGCGGAAACGGGGAGCTGATTTTT.

The rearrangement links TRBV20-1 to TRBJ2-2; D may be TRBD1 (6 bases). Germline V gene lookup returns CDR1 DFQATT and CDR2 SNEGSKA (reference sequence). This CDR3 is built from 15 residues. Trimming shortened V by 6 bases and J by 2 bases, and 16 bases separated the two germline ends. CDR3 amino acids: CSAHPGTSNTGELFF. CDR3 coding DNA: TGCAGTGCCCACCCCGGGACAAGTAACACCGGGGAGCTGTTTTTT.

The chain combines TRBV6-2 or TRBV6-3 with TRBJ1-5; tentative D call: TRBD1 (6 bases). The CDR3 is made up of 15 amino acids. V was trimmed by 2 bases and J by 1 base, leaving 9 bases between them. Germline V gene sequence: CDR1 MNHEY, CDR2 SVGEGT. The CDR3 protein is CASSYDRPSNQPQHF. In DNA, the CDR3 is TGTGCCAGCAGTTACGACAGGCCAAGCAATCAGCCCCAGCATTTT.

The sample holds a few counts of this clonotype. The V call is TRBV11-3, the J call TRBJ2-1; perhaps TRBD2 as D (7 bases). Germline lookup yields CDR1 SGHNT and CDR2 YENEEA. Trimming took off 4 bases at V and 9 bases at J, with 16 bases between the two ends. The CDR3 totals 14 residues. CDR3 in DNA: TGTGCCAGCAGCTCCGCTCGGGGGGCAAGTGAGCAGTTCTTC. Translating it yields CASSSARGASEQFF.

The chain's CDR3 is CASSADSGGARTDTQYF. The DNA of the CDR3 is TGTGCCAGCAGTGCGGATAGCGGGGGGGCTCGGACAGATACGCAGTATTTT. The chain uses TRBV28 and TRBJ2-3; TRBD2 matches 11 bases. In germline, CDR1 is MDHEN, CDR2 SYDVKM. V trimming: 5 bases; J trimming: 3 bases; junction bases outside the gene matches: 10. The CDR3 runs to 17 residues.

A few counts support this clonotype. The CDR3 DNA is TGTGCCAGCAGCGGCAGACAGGGCCTGAACACTGAAGCTTTCTTT. Amino acid sequence: CASSGRQGLNTEAFF. The chain joins TRBV11-2 to TRBJ1-1, with 7 bases fitting TRBD1. The CDR3 runs to 15 residues. Germline V gene data show CDR1 as SGHAT and CDR2 as FQNNGV. V dropped 5 bases and J dropped 0; count of bases not matched to a gene: 6.

This clonotype has more than one count but fewer than ten. The chain couples TRBV28 to TRBJ1-4; D is possibly TRBD1 (6 bases). The V end lost 5 bases, the J end lost 4 bases, and 14 bases lay between the germline ends. Germline V gene sequence: CDR1 MDHEN, CDR2 SYDVKM. This CDR3 spans 15 amino acids. The CDR3 loop is CASSTQGPLNEKLFF. For the CDR3, the DNA is TGTGCCAGCAGTACCCAGGGGCCTCTTAATGAAAAACTGTTTTTT.

This clonotype was detected many times. The chain has TRBV7-8 and TRBJ1-5; the D gene is possibly TRBD1 (5 bases). CDR1 and CDR2 (germline): SGHVS, FQNEAQ. The CDR3 extends over 15 amino acids. V was cut by 5 bases and J by 3 bases, with 14 bases left in between. Here the CDR3 DNA reads TGTGCCAGCAGCCCCGACCAACAGGTCAATCAGCCCCAGCATTTT. It specifies CASSPDQQVNQPQHF.

The V gene is TRBV21-1, the J gene TRBJ1-2. TRBV21-1 is assigned pseudogene status. The CDR3 runs to 16 residues. The CDR3 sequence: CASSSSMARANYGYTF. CDR3 nucleotide sequence: TGTGCCAGCAGCTCTTCAATGGCCCGAGCTAACTATGGCTACACCTTC.

Points on this clonotype: At one of its ends the junction is not consistent with the germline gene, which may arise from a read error. The V call is TRBV29-1, the J call TRBJ2-1; D gene unclear. The CDR3 is 13 residues long. CDR1 is SQVTM, CDR2 ANQGSEA, per germline. CDR3 protein: CSGSFSSHNEQFF. DNA of the CDR3: TGCAGCGGTAGCTTTAGCTCCCACAATGAGCAGTTCTTC.

This clonotype was picked up a small number of times. The rearrangement joins TRBV28 to TRBJ1-5, with 10 bases matching TRBD1. V was pared by 5 bases and J by 0 bases, with 4 bases of the junction left unmatched. The CDR3 runs to 16 residues. Germline CDR1 reads MDHEN; CDR2 reads SYDVKM. The DNA for the CDR3 is TGTGCCAGCAGTCGAGACAGGGGGCTTAGCAATCAGCCCCAGCATTTT. Its translation is CASSRDRGLSNQPQHF.

The genes are TRBV11-1 and TRBJ2-2; tentatively, D is TRBD2 (6 bases). This CDR3 region has 15 residues. Trimming left V 8 bases short and J 0 bases short, with 13 bases between. Per germline, CDR1 SGHAT and CDR2 FQDESV (reference sequence). The CDR3 DNA is TGTGCCAGCTCCATGGGGACTTCGAACACCGGGGAGCTGTTTTTT. It translates to CASSMGTSNTGELFF.

This clonotype was seen only a few times. The V call is TRBV4-3, the J call TRBJ2-2; possible D gene TRBD1, 5 bases. The V and J ends lost 3 bases and 4 bases respectively, with 18 bases between them. Germline V lookup: CDR1 LGHNA, CDR2 YSLEER. The CDR3 extends over 17 amino acids. The CDR3 region is CASSQRGIRDSTGELFF. The DNA of the CDR3 is TGCGCCAGCAGCCAGAGAGGAATCAGGGATAGCACCGGGGAGCTGTTTTTT.

The chain carries TRBV7-3 and TRBJ2-1; 11 positions agree with TRBD2. This CDR3 region has 18 residues. CDR1 and CDR2 (germline): SGHTA, FQGTGA. Losses at the gene ends were 2 bases for V and 2 bases for J; bases not matched to a gene: 8. As DNA, the CDR3 is TGTGCCAGCAGCTTATCTAGCGGGGGGAGTAGGACCTACAATGAGCAGTTCTTC. Translation gives CASSLSSGGSRTYNEQFF.

This clonotype was seen a few times. The CDR3 DNA reads TGCGCCAGCTCCGCCTCCTCTGGAAACACCATATATTTT. Encoded protein: CASSASSGNTIYF. The chain employs TRBV10-2 and TRBJ1-3, with D unclear. CDR3 length equals 13 residues. The germline V and J ends were trimmed by 8 bases and 0 bases, with 8 bases remaining between them. In germline, CDR1 is WSHSY, CDR2 SAAADI.

This clonotype has more than one count but fewer than ten. The gene calls are TRBV6-2 or TRBV6-3 and TRBJ2-6; D ambiguous. Looked up from germline, CDR1 is MNHEY and CDR2 is SVGEGT. The V end was cut by 0 bases, the J end by 4 bases, with 10 bases between. The CDR3 has 16 residues. This CDR3 is CASSYSRVTGANVLTF. The CDR3 DNA sequence: TGTGCCAGCAGTTACTCCAGAGTAACCGGGGCCAACGTCCTGACTTTC.

The chain recombines TRBV29-1 with TRBJ1-4, with a possible D match to TRBD1 (5 bases). The germline gives CDR1 SQVTM, CDR2 ANQGSEA. This CDR3 is built from 11 residues. Trimming removed 7 bases from V and 8 bases from J, with 11 bases in between. CDR3 DNA: TGCAGCGGACGACAGACCGAAAAACTGTTTTTT. Its protein product is CSGRQTEKLFF. Using reference TRBV29-1 and TRBJ1-4 for the parts outside the CDR3, the full variable domain is SAVISQKPSRDICQRGTSLTIQCQVDSQVTMMFWYRQQPGQSLTLIATANQGSEATYESGFVIDKFPISRPNLTFSTLTVSNMSPEDSSIYLCSGRQTEKLFFGSGTQLSVL.

The chain is built from TRBV7-2 and TRBJ1-1, with D uncertain. V dropped 2 bases and J dropped 4 bases, with 11 bases sitting between them. The CDR3 totals 14 residues. Per germline, CDR1 SGHTA and CDR2 FQGNSA. The CDR3 spells CASSLNGVITEAFF. The CDR3 nucleotides are TGTGCCAGCAGCTTAAACGGGGTAATCACTGAAGCTTTCTTT.

This chain joins TRBV28 and TRBJ2-7, with 7 bases fitting TRBD1. The junction had 4 bases not matched to a gene; V was cut back by 7 bases and J by 4 bases. The germline V gene has CDR1 MDHEN and CDR2 SYDVKM. The CDR3 is made up of 12 amino acids. The CDR3 bases are TGTGCCAGCACCGACAGGGTTTACGAGCAGTACTTC. This sequence encodes CASTDRVYEQYF.

A few counts support this clonotype. Written as DNA, the CDR3 is TGTGCCAGCAGTTACCTGACACCAAACTATGGCTACACCTTC. Translating gives CASSYLTPNYGYTF. This chain links TRBV6-6 with TRBJ1-2; D ambiguous. The germline CDR1 and CDR2 sequences are MNHNY and SVGAGI (reference sequence). The V gene lost 2 bases and the J gene lost 2 bases, with 9 bases spanning the gap. This CDR3 region has 14 residues.

This clonotype showed up just a few times. The V and J genes are TRBV3-1 and TRBJ1-4; unclear D gene. Trimming shortened V by 1 base and J by 0 bases, and 6 bases separated the two germline ends. CDR1 and CDR2 (germline): LGHDT, YNNKEL (reference sequence). The CDR3 totals 15 residues. The CDR3 spells CASSQVQTTNEKLFF. In DNA form, the CDR3 reads TGTGCCAGCAGCCAAGTCCAGACAACTAATGAAAAACTGTTTTTT.

This clonotype was recorded a few times. This chain connects TRBV6-5 to TRBJ1-2, with D tentatively TRBD1 (6 bases). The V gene's germline CDR1 is MNHEY and CDR2 SVGAGI. This CDR3 region has 15 residues. V was cut by 7 bases and J by 1 base, with 16 bases left in between. CDR3 in amino acids: CASTQDSIINYGYTF. The CDR3 coding sequence is TGTGCCAGCACTCAGGACAGCATCATTAACTATGGCTACACCTTC.

This clonotype was seen a handful of times. The chain has TRBV4-1 and TRBJ2-6; D is ambiguous. The V gene lost 4 bases and the J gene lost 3 bases, with 4 bases spanning the gap. This CDR3 has 13 residues. Germline loops: CDR1 MGHRA, CDR2 YSYEKL. CDR3 residues: CASSPSGANVLTF. The CDR3 bases are TGCGCCAGCAGCCCTAGTGGGGCCAACGTCCTGACTTTC.

The J gene is TRBJ2-1, the V gene TRBV28, with D perhaps matching TRBD1 or TRBD2 (5 bases each). The CDR3 consists of 11 residues. With 8 bases removed from V and 9 bases from J, the gap between germline ends came to 11 bases. From germline, CDR1 is MDHEN and CDR2 SYDVKM. DNA for the CDR3: TGTGCCAGCGGATCAGGGACTGAGCAGTTCTTC. Protein: CASGSGTEQFF.

This clonotype has more than one count but fewer than ten. The J gene is TRBJ2-1, the V gene TRBV11-3, with 10 bases identical to TRBD1. Trimming took 1 base from V and 10 from J; bases not matched to a gene: 7. The CDR3 runs 15 residues. Looked up from germline, CDR1 is SGHNT and CDR2 is YENEEA. CDR3 protein: CASSLVGQGSNEQFF. The CDR3 DNA sequence: TGTGCCAGCAGCTTAGTGGGACAGGGGTCTAACGAGCAGTTCTTC.

This clonotype was seen a handful of times. The rearrangement uses TRBV2 and TRBJ2-2, with 8 bases that match TRBD1. The CDR3 is 13 residues long. Per germline, CDR1 SNHLY and CDR2 FYNNEI. After removal of 7 bases from V and 4 bases from J, the junction contained 2 bases not matched to a gene. CDR3 nucleotides: TGTGCCAGCAAGACAGGGGTCACCGGGGAGCTGTTTTTT. Translating it yields CASKTGVTGELFF.

The CDR3, as DNA: TGTGCCAGCAGTTTAAAAACGGACAGGAACACTGAAGCTTTCTTT. Residues: CASSLKTDRNTEAFF. V and J are TRBV28 and TRBJ1-1; tentatively, D is TRBD1 (6 bases). V lost 2 bases to trimming and J lost 1 base, with 11 bases between them. Germline-derived CDR1 and CDR2 are MDHEN and SYDVKM. This CDR3 comprises 15 residues.

J is TRBJ1-3 and V is TRBV3-1; D is uncertain. Germline V lookup: CDR1 LGHDT, CDR2 YNNKEL (reference sequence). The CDR3 is made up of 15 amino acids. The V and J ends lost 0 bases and 4 bases respectively, with 10 bases between them. The CDR3 nucleotides read TGTGCCAGCAGCCAAGATCTTGAACAGGGAAACACCATATATTTT. This codes for CASSQDLEQGNTIYF.

Concerning this clonotype itself: A much larger clone sits a single nucleotide away, making a read error possible. J is TRBJ2-5 and V is TRBV5-4; TRBD1 matches 8 bases. V lost 4 bases to trimming and J lost 9 bases; unmatched junction nucleotides: 11. Germline V gives CDR1 SGHNT, CDR2 YYREEE (reference sequence). This CDR3 is 14 amino acids long. The CDR3 reads CASSETTGEEAQYF. The CDR3, as DNA: TGTGCCAGCAGCGAAACGACAGGGGAGGAGGCCCAGTACTTC. Full variable domain (outside the CDR3, taken from reference TRBV5-4 and TRBJ2-5): ETGVTQSPTHLIKTRGQQVTLRCSSQSGHNTVSWYQQALGQGPQFIFQYYREEENGRGNFPPRFSGLQFPNYSSELNVNALELDDSALYLCASSETTGEEAQYFGPGTRLLVL.

This clonotype was observed a few times. The rearrangement links TRBV7-2 to TRBJ1-1; D not certain. CDR1 is SGHTA and CDR2 is FQGNSA in the germline V gene. This CDR3 spans 16 amino acids. The V end lost 2 bases, the J end lost 1 base, and 14 bases lay between the germline ends. The CDR3 sequence: CASSLPSGVGNTEAFF. DNA of the CDR3: TGTGCCAGCAGCTTACCTTCCGGGGTCGGGAACACTGAAGCTTTCTTT.

The genes are TRBV7-2 and TRBJ2-7, with D perhaps given as TRBD1 or TRBD2 (6 bases each). There are 14 residues in the CDR3. The V gene lost 5 bases and the J gene lost 3 bases, with 14 bases spanning the gap. Germline assignment: CDR1 SGHTA and CDR2 FQGNSA. The CDR3 DNA sequence: TGTGCCAGCAGCCCCCCCGGGGGCGGCTACGAGCAGTACTTC. Its protein is CASSPPGGGYEQYF.